Below are 22 T cell receptor beta chains sequenced from a single sample in a study of shared clonotypes between healthy human individuals. Assay: immunoSEQ multiplex PCR; the TCRdb copy retains only in-frame clones and omits some. The profile shows roughly 2 million clones, approximately 95% of them singletons. The sequencing input was naive CD4+ T cells sorted from blood. Subset here: CD45RA+ positively selected. The receptor source for this set is a man aged 18 to 30 in good health.

The chain links TRBV30 to TRBJ2-3; possibly TRBD1 for D (6 bases). Trimming stripped 4 bases from V and 0 bases from J, with 17 bases between. This CDR3 region has 16 residues. Germline CDR1 reads GTSNPN; CDR2 reads SVGIG (reference sequence). The CDR3, as DNA: TGTGCCTGGAATAGAGGCCCAGGGGATAGCACAGATACGCAGTATTTT. It specifies CAWNRGPGDSTDTQYF. The full variable domain, in which reference TRBV30 and TRBJ2-3 provide the parts outside the CDR3, is SQTIHQWPATLVQPVGSPLSLECTVEGTSNPNLYWYRQAAGRGLQLLFYSVGIGQISSEVPQNLSASRPQDRQFILSSKKLLLSDSGFYLCAWNRGPGDSTDTQYFGPGTRLTVL.

This chain connects TRBV20-1 to TRBJ2-1; D is ambiguous. V lost 8 bases to trimming and J lost 7 bases, with 12 bases between them. The CDR3 loop spans 11 amino acids. Germline CDR1 and CDR2: DFQATT and SNEGSKA (reference sequence). The CDR3 here is CSLKWGNEQFF. CDR3 DNA: TGCAGTCTTAAGTGGGGTAATGAGCAGTTCTTC.

The V call is TRBV11-2, the J call TRBJ2-5, with TRBD2 identical over 15 bases. The CDR3 spans 19 residues. The V segment lost 4 bases and the J segment 2 bases; nucleotides outside the gene matches: 11. CDR1 SGHAT and CDR2 FQNNGV come from the germline V gene. DNA for the CDR3: TGTGCCAGCAGCTGGAGCGGGACTAGCGGGGGGCGGAGGCAAGAGACCCAGTACTTC. Encoded protein: CASSWSGTSGGRRQETQYF. The full variable domain, completed using reference TRBV11-2 and TRBJ2-5, is EAGVAQSPRYKIIEKRQSVAFWCNPISGHATLYWYQQILGQGPKLLIQFQNNGVVDDSQLPKDRFSAERLKGVDSTLKIQPAKLEDSAVYLCASSWSGTSGGRRQETQYFGPGTRLLVL.

The V gene is TRBV19, the J gene TRBJ2-7, with 10 bases that match TRBD1. The ends lost 6 bases at V and 0 bases at J; junction bases unmatched: 11. There are 17 residues in the CDR3. Germline CDR1 is LNHDA and CDR2 is SQIVND (reference sequence). CDR3 region: CASRSRDRGLTSYEQYF. CDR3 nucleotides: TGTGCCAGTAGAAGCCGGGACAGGGGCTTAACCTCCTACGAGCAGTACTTC.

The J gene is TRBJ2-5, the V gene TRBV5-1, with TRBD2 identical over 9 bases. From germline, CDR1 is SGHRS and CDR2 YFSETQ. After removal of 3 bases from V and 3 bases from J, the junction contained 6 bases not matched to a gene. The CDR3 spans 15 residues. This chain's CDR3 is CASSWPERGEETQYF. The CDR3 DNA is TGCGCCAGCAGCTGGCCGGAGCGGGGGGAAGAGACCCAGTACTTC.

A note on this clone: In the same sample, other DNA sequences code for this CDR3. This chain uses TRBV28 with TRBJ1-1; TRBD1 matches at 8 bases. The CDR3 has 14 residues. Trimming cost V 5 bases and J 4 bases; bases outside gene matches: 6. CDR1 is MDHEN and CDR2 is SYDVKM in the germline V gene. CDR3 DNA: TGTGCCAGCAGTCTCCAGGGGGCGGGCACTGAAGCTTTCTTT. It yields the protein CASSLQGAGTEAFF.

In its sample, this clone was seen once. This chain links TRBV6-6 with TRBJ1-5; TRBD1 is a possible D gene (6 bases). The CDR3 contains 15 residues. Germline CDR1 reads MNHNY; CDR2 reads SVGAGI (reference sequence). With 0 bases removed from V and 2 bases from J, the gap between germline ends came to 8 bases. The CDR3 DNA is TGTGCCAGCAGTTACTCGGGGGCGGGCAATCAGCCCCAGCATTTT. Protein sequence: CASSYSGAGNQPQHF.

The V call is TRBV6-5, the J call TRBJ2-7, with a possible D match to TRBD1 (6 bases). CDR3 length: 14 amino acids. The germline gives CDR1 MNHEY, CDR2 SVGAGI. V lost 6 bases and J 0 bases, leaving 12 bases between the germline ends. CDR3 loop: CASSRTVNSYEQYF. CDR3 nucleotides: TGTGCCAGCAGCAGGACAGTCAACTCCTACGAGCAGTACTTC.

V and J are TRBV30 and TRBJ1-3; 7 nucleotides line up with TRBD1. CDR3 length: 15 residues. Trimming at V came to 3 bases and at J to 4 bases, leaving 9 bases not matched to a gene. Germline loops: CDR1 GTSNPN, CDR2 SVGIG (reference sequence). The DNA for the CDR3 is TGTGCCTGGAGCTCGACAGGGCTCGCGGGAAACACCATATATTTT. It yields the protein CAWSSTGLAGNTIYF.

With respect to this clone: Relative to the germline gene, one junction end is altered; a read error may explain this. J is TRBJ2-2 and V is TRBV11-3; D possibly corresponds to TRBD2 (5 bases). Germline values: CDR1 SGHNT, CDR2 YENEEA. The CDR3 sequence is 16 residues long. This CDR3 reads CASSLEGGGLGGELFF. CDR3 coding DNA: TGTGCCAGCAGCCTAGAGGGCGGCGGGCTGGGCGGGGAGCTGTTTTTT.

This chain uses TRBV4-3 with TRBJ1-6; D gene unclear. CDR3 length equals 15 residues. Trimming cost V 0 bases and J 7 bases, with 10 bases left between them. Germline lookup yields CDR1 LGHNA and CDR2 YSLEER. CDR3 amino acids: CASSQDSGVNSPLHF. DNA for the CDR3: TGCGCCAGCAGCCAAGACTCCGGGGTGAATTCACCCCTCCACTTT.

The sample holds a few counts of this clone. The CDR3, as DNA: TGTGCCAGTAGTCTCGGGACGGCCTGGGATTCACCCCTCCACTTT. Protein product: CASSLGTAWDSPLHF. This chain links TRBV19 with TRBJ1-6, with D perhaps matching TRBD1 (5 bases). The CDR3 is 15 amino acids. The germline V gene has CDR1 LNHDA and CDR2 SQIVND (reference sequence). Trimming took 5 bases from V and 8 from J, leaving 16 bases between them. Combining the CDR3 with reference TRBV19 and TRBJ1-6 gives the whole variable domain DGGITQSPKYLFRKEGQNVTLSCEQNLNHDAMYWYRQDPGQGLRLIYYSQIVNDFQKGDIAEGYSVSREKKESFPLTVTSAQKNPTAFYLCASSLGTAWDSPLHFGNGTRLTVT.

The gene calls are TRBV6-6 and TRBJ1-4; 8 bases match TRBD1. Germline loops: CDR1 MNHNY, CDR2 SVGAGI (reference sequence). The V and J ends lost 10 bases and 8 bases, in that order; junction bases with no gene match: 6. The CDR3 is 12 amino acids. The CDR3 spells CATHRTGEKLFF. CDR3 DNA: TGTGCCACCCACCGGACAGGGGAAAAACTGTTTTTT.

Concerning this clone: Given a much more abundant clone one base away, this may be a read error. The CDR3 DNA follows: TGTGCCAGCAGCTTAAGGCTCGAGCAGTACTTC. This gives the protein CASSLRLEQYF. This rearrangement joins TRBV7-9 to TRBJ2-7; D is unresolved. CDR1 and CDR2 (germline): SEHNR, FQNEAQ (reference sequence). V was shortened by 2 bases and J by 6 bases, with 5 bases between the two germline ends. This CDR3 comprises 11 residues.

The chain is built from TRBV4-1 and TRBJ1-1; the match to TRBD1 covers 7 bases. V gave up 0 bases and J gave up 4 bases; unmatched junction bases: 8. The CDR3 has 16 amino acids. CDR1 and CDR2 from the germline V gene are MGHRA and YSYEKL. In DNA, the CDR3 is TGCGCCAGCAGCCAAGATGCGAGGGGGCTTTTCACTGAAGCTTTCTTT. Its protein is CASSQDARGLFTEAFF.

The chain recombines TRBV1 with TRBJ2-2; TRBD2, the D gene given by the table, was not confirmed from the DNA. TRBV1 is deemed a pseudogene. CDR3 length: 17 residues. The CDR3 spells CTSSASGRASNTGELFF. CDR3 sequence (DNA): TGCACCAGCAGCGCTAGCGGGAGGGCCTCGAACACCGGGGAGCTGTTTTTT.

The gene calls are TRBV7-9 and TRBJ1-6; TRBD1 is a possible D gene (6 bases). V dropped 5 bases and J dropped 9 bases, with 14 bases sitting between them. Germline values: CDR1 SEHNR, CDR2 FQNEAQ (reference sequence). There are 14 residues in the CDR3. As DNA, the CDR3 is TGTGCCAGCAGCGCAACAGGGTCAGGTTCACCCCTCCACTTT. Translating it yields CASSATGSGSPLHF.

This sequence joins TRBV11-2 and TRBJ1-4; 7 nucleotides line up with TRBD1. The CDR3 is 14 amino acids. Germline V lookup: CDR1 SGHAT, CDR2 FQNNGV. V lost 6 bases and J lost 5; bases outside the gene matches: 6. The CDR3 loop reads CASSWDRNNEKLFF. DNA for the CDR3: TGTGCCAGCAGTTGGGACAGAAACAATGAAAAACTGTTTTTT.

This clone was detected once. V is TRBV30 and J is TRBJ1-1; 8 bases are shared with TRBD1. V lost 2 bases to trimming and J lost 4 bases; unmatched junction nucleotides: 3. The CDR3 has 13 amino acids. Germline lookup yields CDR1 GTSNPN and CDR2 SVGIG (reference sequence). CDR3 DNA sequence: TGTGCCTGGAGTAATACAGGGGGCACTGAAGCTTTCTTT. Encoded protein: CAWSNTGGTEAFF.

J is TRBJ2-1 and V is TRBV7-9; 9 positions agree with TRBD1. This CDR3 region has 18 residues. Germline CDR1 reads SEHNR; CDR2 reads FQNEAQ (reference sequence). Trimming removed 4 bases from V and 1 base from J; junction bases left unmatched: 11. In DNA form, the CDR3 reads TGTGCCAGCAGCTACCAGGTTACCGGGACAGGGTCCTACAATGAGCAGTTCTTC. It translates to CASSYQVTGTGSYNEQFF.

This chain uses TRBV27 with TRBJ1-5, with 7 positions matching TRBD1. The V segment lost 6 bases and the J segment 3 bases; nucleotides outside the gene matches: 5. The CDR3 covers 14 residues. CDR1 is MNHEY, CDR2 SMNVEV, per germline (reference sequence). The CDR3 loop reads CASSSDRVNQPQHF. The CDR3 nucleotides read TGTGCCAGCAGCTCCGACAGGGTCAATCAGCCCCAGCATTTT.

This clone was observed many times. The CDR3 sequence: CASSPGQYNSPLHF. The CDR3 DNA is TGTGCCAGCAGTCCGGGACAGTATAATTCACCCCTCCACTTT. The chain has TRBV6-1 and TRBJ1-6, with 7 positions matching TRBD1. The CDR3 length is 14 residues. Germline trimming cut 5 bases from V and 4 bases from J; bases unmatched to any gene: 2. Germline assignment: CDR1 MNHNS and CDR2 SASEGT.